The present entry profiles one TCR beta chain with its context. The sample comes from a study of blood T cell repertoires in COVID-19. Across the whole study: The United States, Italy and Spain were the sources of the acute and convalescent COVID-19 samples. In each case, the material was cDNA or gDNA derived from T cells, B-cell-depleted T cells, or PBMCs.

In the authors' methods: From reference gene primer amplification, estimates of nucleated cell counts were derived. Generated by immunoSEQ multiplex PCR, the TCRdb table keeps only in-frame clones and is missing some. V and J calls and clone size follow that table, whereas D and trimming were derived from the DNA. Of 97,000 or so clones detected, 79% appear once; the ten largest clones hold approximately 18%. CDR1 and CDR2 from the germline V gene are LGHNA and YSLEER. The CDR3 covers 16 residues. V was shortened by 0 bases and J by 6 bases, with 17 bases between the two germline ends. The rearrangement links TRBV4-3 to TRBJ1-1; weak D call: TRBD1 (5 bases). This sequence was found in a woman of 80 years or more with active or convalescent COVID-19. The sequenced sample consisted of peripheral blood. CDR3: CASSQEGTDVEAEAFF. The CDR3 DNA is TGCGCCAGCAGCCAAGAAGGGACTGATGTTGAGGCTGAAGCTTTCTTT.